This TCR beta chain appears in the sequencing data of a study of T cell clonotyping in hematopoietic cell transplantation. Clones were read by immunoSEQ multiplex PCR, and TCRdb kept only the in-frame ones, dropping some. Counted here are 7,300 or so clones, 95% to 96% occurring once; the ten biggest clones make up roughly 0.47%. Samples: about 28 days before transplant, then days 30, 100 and 180 after. The source material was PBMCs, sampled 30 days after allogeneic stem cell transplant. This sequence originates from a male patient aged 35-50 years who had an allogeneic stem cell transplant from a related donor, so the T cells may come from the graft donor. Some clones in this sample may be carry-over from other donors' samples.

The CDR3: CASSRSGSVAAQYF. The CDR3 bases are TGTGCCAGCAGCCGCTCGGGTAGCGTCGCGGCCCAGTACTTC. The chain links TRBV7-3 to TRBJ2-5, with D possibly matching TRBD2 (5 bases). Looked up from germline, CDR1 is SGHTA and CDR2 is FQGTGA. The CDR3 spans 14 residues. Trimming took off 5 bases at V and 9 bases at J, with 19 bases between the two ends.